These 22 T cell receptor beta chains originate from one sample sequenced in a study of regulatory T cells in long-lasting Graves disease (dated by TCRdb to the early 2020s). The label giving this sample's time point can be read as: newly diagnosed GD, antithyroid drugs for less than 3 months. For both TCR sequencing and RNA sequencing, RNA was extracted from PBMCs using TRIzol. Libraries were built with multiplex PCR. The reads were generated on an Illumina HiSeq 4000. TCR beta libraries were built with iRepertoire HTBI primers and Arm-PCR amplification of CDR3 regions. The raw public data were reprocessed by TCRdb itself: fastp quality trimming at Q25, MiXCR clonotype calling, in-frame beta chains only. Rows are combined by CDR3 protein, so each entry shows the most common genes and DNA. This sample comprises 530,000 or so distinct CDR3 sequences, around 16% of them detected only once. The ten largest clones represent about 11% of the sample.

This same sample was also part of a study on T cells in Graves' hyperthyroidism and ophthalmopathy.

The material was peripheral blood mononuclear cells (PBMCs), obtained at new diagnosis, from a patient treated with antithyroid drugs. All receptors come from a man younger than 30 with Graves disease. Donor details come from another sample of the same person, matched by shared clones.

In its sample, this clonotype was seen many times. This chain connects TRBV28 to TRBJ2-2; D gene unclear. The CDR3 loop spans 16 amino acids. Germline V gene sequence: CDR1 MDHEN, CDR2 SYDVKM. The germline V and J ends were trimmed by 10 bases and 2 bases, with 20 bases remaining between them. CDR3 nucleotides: TGTGCCACTTTCCCCCTCAAGGCTGTCAACACCGGGGAGCTGTTTTTT. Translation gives CATFPLKAVNTGELFF.

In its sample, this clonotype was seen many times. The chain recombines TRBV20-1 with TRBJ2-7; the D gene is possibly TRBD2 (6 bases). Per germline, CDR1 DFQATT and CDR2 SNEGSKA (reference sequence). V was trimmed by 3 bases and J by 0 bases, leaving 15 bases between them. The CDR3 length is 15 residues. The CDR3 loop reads CSARVAAASSYEQYF. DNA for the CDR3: TGCAGTGCTAGGGTAGCGGCGGCCAGCTCCTACGAGCAGTACTTC.

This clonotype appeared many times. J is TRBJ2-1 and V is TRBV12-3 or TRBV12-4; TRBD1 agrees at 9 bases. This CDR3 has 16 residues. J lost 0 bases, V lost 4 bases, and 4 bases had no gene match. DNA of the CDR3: TGTGCCAGCAGTTACGGGACAGGGAGCTCCTACAATGAGCAGTTCTTC. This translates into CASSYGTGSSYNEQFF.

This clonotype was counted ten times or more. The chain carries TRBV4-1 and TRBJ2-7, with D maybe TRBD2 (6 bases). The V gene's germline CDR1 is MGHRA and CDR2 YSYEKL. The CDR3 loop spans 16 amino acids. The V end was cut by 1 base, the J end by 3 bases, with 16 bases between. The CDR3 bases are TGCGCCAGCAGCCAAGGGGCGAGGCGGGAAGACTACGAGCAGTACTTC. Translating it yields CASSQGARREDYEQYF.

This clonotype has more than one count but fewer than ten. CDR3: CASSTQGFAYEQYF. As DNA, the CDR3 is TGTGCCAGCAGTACCCAGGGATTTGCCTACGAGCAGTACTTC. The rearrangement links TRBV28 to TRBJ2-7; D may be TRBD1 (5 bases). The CDR3 runs 14 residues. From germline, CDR1 is MDHEN and CDR2 SYDVKM. The V end was cut by 5 bases, the J end by 2 bases, with 13 bases between.

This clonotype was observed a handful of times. DNA of the CDR3: TGTGCCAGCAGTTTCCACAGGGGGCGGAACACCGGGGAGCTGTTTTTT. This sequence encodes CASSFHRGRNTGELFF. This chain links TRBV12-3 or TRBV12-4 with TRBJ2-2; 9 bases align to TRBD1. V lost 3 bases and J lost 1; bases outside the gene matches: 3. The CDR3 length is 16 residues.

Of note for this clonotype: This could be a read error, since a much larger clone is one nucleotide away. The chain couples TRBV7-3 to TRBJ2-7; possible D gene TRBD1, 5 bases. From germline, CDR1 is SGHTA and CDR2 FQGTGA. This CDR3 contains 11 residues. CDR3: CAGSSGSEQYF. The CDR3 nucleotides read TGTGCCGGCAGCTCAGGGTCCGAGCAGTACTTC.

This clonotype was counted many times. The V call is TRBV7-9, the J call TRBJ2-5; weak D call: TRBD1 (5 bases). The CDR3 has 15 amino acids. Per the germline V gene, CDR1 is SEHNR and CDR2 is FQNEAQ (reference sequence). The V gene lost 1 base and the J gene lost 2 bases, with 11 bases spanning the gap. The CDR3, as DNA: TGTGCCAGCAGCTTAGGGGGCCACAGTCAAGAGACCCAGTACTTC. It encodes CASSLGGHSQETQYF.

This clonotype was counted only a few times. CDR3 amino acids: CSVRTALELFF. In DNA, the CDR3 is TGCAGCGTGCGGACTGCTCTGGAGCTGTTTTTT. The chain is built from TRBV29-1 and TRBJ2-2; D is possibly TRBD2 (5 bases). The V gene's germline CDR1 is SQVTM and CDR2 ANQGSEA. Trimming left V 6 bases short and J 10 bases short, with 12 bases between. The CDR3 has 11 residues.

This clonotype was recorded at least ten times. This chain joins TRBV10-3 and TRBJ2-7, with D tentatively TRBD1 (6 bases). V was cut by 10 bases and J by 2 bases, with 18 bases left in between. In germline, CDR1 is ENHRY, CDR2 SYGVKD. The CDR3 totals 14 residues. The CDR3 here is CATTTGLSAYEQYF. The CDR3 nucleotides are TGTGCCACCACTACAGGGCTTAGTGCCTACGAGCAGTACTTC.

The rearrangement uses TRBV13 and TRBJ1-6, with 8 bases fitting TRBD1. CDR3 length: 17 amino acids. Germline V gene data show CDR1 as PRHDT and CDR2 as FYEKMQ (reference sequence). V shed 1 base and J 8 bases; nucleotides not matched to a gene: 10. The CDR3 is CASSLAGQEDSHSPLHF. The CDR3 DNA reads TGTGCCAGCAGCTTAGCGGGACAGGAGGATTCGCATTCACCCCTCCACTTT.

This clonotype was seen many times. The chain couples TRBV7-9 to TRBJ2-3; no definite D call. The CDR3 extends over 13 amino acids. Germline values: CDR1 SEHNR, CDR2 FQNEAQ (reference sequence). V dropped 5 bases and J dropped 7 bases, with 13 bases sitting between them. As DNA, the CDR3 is TGTGCCAGCAGCCAAACCCCCAAGAATACGCAGTATTTT. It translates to CASSQTPKNTQYF.

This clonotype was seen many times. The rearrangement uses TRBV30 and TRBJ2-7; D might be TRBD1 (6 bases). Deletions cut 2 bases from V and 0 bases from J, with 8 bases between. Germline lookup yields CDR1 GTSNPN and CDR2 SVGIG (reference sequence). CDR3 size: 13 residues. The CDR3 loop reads CAWSWGLSYEQYF. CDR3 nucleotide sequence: TGTGCCTGGAGTTGGGGGCTCTCCTACGAGCAGTACTTC. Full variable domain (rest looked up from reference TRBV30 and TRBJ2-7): SQTIHQWPATLVQPVGSPLSLECTVEGTSNPNLYWYRQAAGRGLQLLFYSVGIGQISSEVPQNLSASRPQDRQFILSSKKLLLSDSGFYLCAWSWGLSYEQYFGPGTRLTVT.

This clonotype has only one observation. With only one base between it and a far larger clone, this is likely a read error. The chain's CDR3 is CASRLAQGGSYEQFF. CDR3 sequence (DNA): TGTGCCAGCCGACTGGCGCAGGGTGGCTCCTACGAGCAGTTCTTC. V and J are TRBV27 and TRBJ2-1, with D possibly TRBD1 on 5 matching bases. V was clipped by 8 bases and J by 10 bases, with 24 bases between them. Germline CDR1 MNHEY, CDR2 SMNVEV (reference sequence). The CDR3 is 15 residues long.

CDR3 in DNA: TGTGCCAGTACCGACCTGGGGGGGCCCCAGCATTTT. It encodes CASTDLGGPQHF. The chain uses TRBV19 and TRBJ1-5; TRBD1 might be the D (5 bases). The germline V and J ends were trimmed by 7 bases and 9 bases, with 13 bases remaining between them. CDR3 size: 12 residues. CDR1 LNHDA and CDR2 SQIVND come from the germline V gene (reference sequence).

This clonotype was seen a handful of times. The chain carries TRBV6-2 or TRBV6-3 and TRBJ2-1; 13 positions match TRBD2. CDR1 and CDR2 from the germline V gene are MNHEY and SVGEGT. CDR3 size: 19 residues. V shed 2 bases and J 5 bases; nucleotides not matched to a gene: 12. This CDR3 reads CASSYTKTPTSGRNNEQFF. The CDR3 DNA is TGTGCCAGCAGTTACACCAAAACCCCGACTAGCGGGAGGAACAATGAGCAGTTCTTC.

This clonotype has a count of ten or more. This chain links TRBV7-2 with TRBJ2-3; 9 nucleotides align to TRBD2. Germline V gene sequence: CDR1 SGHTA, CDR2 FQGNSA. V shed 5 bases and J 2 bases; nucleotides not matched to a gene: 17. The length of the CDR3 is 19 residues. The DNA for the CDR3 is TGTGCCAGCAGCCTCCGGGGCGGGAGGGCCCGGGGGGACACAGATACGCAGTATTTT. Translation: CASSLRGGRARGDTDTQYF.

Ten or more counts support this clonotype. The CDR3: CASSIGGEGPLYEQYF. In DNA form, the CDR3 reads TGTGCCAGCAGCATTGGGGGGGAGGGCCCTCTCTACGAGCAGTACTTC. The chain employs TRBV27 and TRBJ2-7, with 7 bases fitting TRBD2. The trim removed 6 bases at V and 3 bases at J, leaving 14 bases unmatched. There are 16 residues in the CDR3. The germline V gene encodes CDR1 MNHEY and CDR2 SMNVEV (reference sequence).

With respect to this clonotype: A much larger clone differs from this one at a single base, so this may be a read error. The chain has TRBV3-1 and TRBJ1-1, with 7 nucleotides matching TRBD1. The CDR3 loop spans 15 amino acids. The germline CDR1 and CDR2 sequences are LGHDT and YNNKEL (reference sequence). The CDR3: CPSSPTGRANTEAFF. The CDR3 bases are TGTCCCAGCAGCCCGACAGGGAGGGCGAACACTGAAGCTTTCTTT.

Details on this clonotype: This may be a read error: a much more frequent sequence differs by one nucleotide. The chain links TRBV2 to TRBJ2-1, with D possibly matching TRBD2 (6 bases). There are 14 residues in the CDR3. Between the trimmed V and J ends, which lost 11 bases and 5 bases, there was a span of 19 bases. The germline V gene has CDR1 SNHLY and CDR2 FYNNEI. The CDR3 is CAGALADYDNEQFF. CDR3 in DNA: TGTGCCGGCGCGTTAGCGGACTACGACAATGAGCAGTTCTTC.

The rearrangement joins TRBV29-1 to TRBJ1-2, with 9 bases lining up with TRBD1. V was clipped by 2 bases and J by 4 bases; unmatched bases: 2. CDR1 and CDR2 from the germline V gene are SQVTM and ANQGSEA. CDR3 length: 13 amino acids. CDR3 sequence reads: CSVESTGGYGYTF. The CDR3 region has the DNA TGCAGCGTTGAATCGACAGGGGGCTATGGCTACACCTTC.

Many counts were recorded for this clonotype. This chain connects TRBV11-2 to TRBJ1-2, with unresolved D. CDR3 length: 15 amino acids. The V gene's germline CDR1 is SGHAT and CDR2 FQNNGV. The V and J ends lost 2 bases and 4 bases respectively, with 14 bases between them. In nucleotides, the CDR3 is TGTGCCAGCAGCTTAAACACAGAGCAGATCTATGGCTACACCTTC. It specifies CASSLNTEQIYGYTF.